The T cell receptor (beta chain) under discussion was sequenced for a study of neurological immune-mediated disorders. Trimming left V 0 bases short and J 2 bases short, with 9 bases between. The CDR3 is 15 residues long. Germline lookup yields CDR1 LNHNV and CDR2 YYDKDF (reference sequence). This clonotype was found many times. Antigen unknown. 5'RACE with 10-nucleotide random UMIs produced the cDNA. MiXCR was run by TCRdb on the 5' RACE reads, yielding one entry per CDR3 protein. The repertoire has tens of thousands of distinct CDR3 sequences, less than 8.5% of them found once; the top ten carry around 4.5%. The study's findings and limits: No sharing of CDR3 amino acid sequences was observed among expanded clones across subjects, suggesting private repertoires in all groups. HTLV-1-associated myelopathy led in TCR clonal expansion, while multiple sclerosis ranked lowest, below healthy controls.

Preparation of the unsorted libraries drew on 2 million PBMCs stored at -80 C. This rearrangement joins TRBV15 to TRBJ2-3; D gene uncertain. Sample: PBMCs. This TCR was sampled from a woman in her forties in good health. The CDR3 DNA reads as TGTGCCACCAGCAGAGAGGAGATTACCACAGATACGCAGTATTTT. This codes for CATSREEITTDTQYF.